This T cell receptor beta chain was profiled in a study of blood T cells in healthy people across ages. The CDR3 length is 15 residues. V was clipped by 4 bases and J by 0 bases, with 10 bases between them. Germline lookup yields CDR1 SGHRS and CDR2 YFSETQ. The people who gave samples were healthy Caucasians from Russia, aged roughly 6 to 90. A second PCR of 7 to 11 cycles used a sample-barcoded 5' primer and a J-beta primer mix. TCRdb re-derived calls from the 5' RACE reads in MiXCR, one entry per CDR3 protein. The table has approximately 1.5 million distinct CDR3 sequences, around 40% seen once. This rearrangement joins TRBV5-1 to TRBJ1-4, with D possibly being TRBD1 (6 bases). Sequencing used blood. The TCR sequence derives from a woman younger than 30 in good health. CDR3 nucleotides: TGCGCCAGCAGCCGGGACACAACAACTAATGAAAAACTGTTTTTT. Translated: CASSRDTTTNEKLFF.